What follows describes a single T cell receptor (beta chain). Antigen: not known. The data were taken from a study of a mutant IDH1 vaccine in newly diagnosed glioma. For the study at large: Initiation of the vaccine course occurred 4-6 weeks after radiotherapy alone, or alongside temozolomide cycles.

Only in-frame clones appear in the TCRdb table, and some are missing; sequencing was by immunoSEQ multiplex PCR. The sample carries roughly 60,000 clones, 80% to 90% recorded once. Time point given: week 23, last vaccination. Every vaccination contained 300 ug of the mutant IDH1 20-mer peptide and was paired with topical imiquimod. Per germline, CDR1 SGHNT and CDR2 YYREEE (reference sequence). V was clipped by 0 bases and J by 4 bases, with 10 bases between them. The CDR3 is 14 amino acids. Study-level findings and limits: Vaccine-induced responses were seen in 93.3% of patients, spanning several MHC alleles. No link was apparently found between pseudoprogression and changes in top peripheral T cell clonotypes.

This sequence joins TRBV5-4 and TRBJ1-2; D gene unclear. The source is a man aged 25 to 40 with glioma. The sequenced sample was PBMCs, obtained from a glioma patient whose treatment included an IDH1 peptide vaccine. The CDR3 region is CASSLAGDIYGYTF. DNA of the CDR3: TGTGCCAGCAGCTTGGCGGGAGATATCTATGGCTACACCTTC.